The clone carrying this TCR beta chain was seen only a few times. What it binds is unknown. Amplification of TRBV12-4/TRBJ1-2 clonotypes used adaptor-ligated barcode primers. TCRdb recomputed calls from the multiplex PCR reads with MiXCR, one row per CDR3 protein. The sample contains about 1,300 distinct CDR3 sequences, around 20% of which appear only once. The junction had 10 bases not matched to a gene; V was cut back by 6 bases and J by 2 bases. The CDR3 length is 16 residues. General study points: Naive CD4+ cells shared 10% to 15% of tumor Treg sequences. The TCR gene usage of tumor memory CD4+ T cells clustered together with blood and lymph node memory CD4+ cells and with lymph node naive CD4+ cells. Tumor Tregs overlapped most with tumor, then blood, naive CD4+ cells.

Memory CD4+ T cells were sorted as CD4+CD45RO+CD25- cells. The sequence was collected from a female donor with breast cancer. The sample consisted of memory CD4+ T cells sorted from blood. The subset is: memory CD4+ T cells, CD4+CD45RO+CD25-. This sequence joins TRBV12-3 or TRBV12-4 and TRBJ1-2, with TRBD1 matching 9 bases. The CDR3 DNA sequence: TGTGCCAGCAGCCCTCGGACAGGGGCCAGGAACTATGGCTACACCTTC. Its protein is CASSPRTGARNYGYTF.